One sample yielded the 28 T cell receptor beta chains listed below, sequenced in a study of OX40 agonist ivuxolimab in advanced cancers. The assay was immunoSEQ multiplex PCR, and TCRdb's table has in-frame clones only and misses some. The table lists 8,000 to 9,500 clones, 90% of them singletons, with approximately 4.8% in the top ten. The sequences come from CD4+ or CD8+ T cells sorted from blood, collected in a trial of the OX40 agonist ivuxolimab. The receptors here all came from an adult with an advanced solid tumor such as melanoma, head and neck, liver or kidney cancer.

This chain joins TRBV27 and TRBJ1-2, with a weak D call TRBD1 (5 bases). CDR3 size: 12 residues. Germline assignment: CDR1 MNHEY and CDR2 SMNVEV (reference sequence). V gave up 5 bases and J gave up 5 bases, with 9 bases separating them. The CDR3 reads CASSPDSYGYTF. CDR3 coding DNA: TGTGCCAGCAGTCCCGACAGTTATGGCTACACCTTC.

This clone was seen once. J is TRBJ2-7 and V is TRBV11-2; 8 positions match TRBD2. The CDR3 is made up of 15 amino acids. Trimming at V came to 2 bases and at J to 6 bases, leaving 9 bases not matched to a gene. Germline CDR1 and CDR2: SGHAT and FQNNGV. Here the CDR3 DNA reads TGTGCCAGCAGCTTAACCGCGGGACTAGTTGGCGAGCAGTACTTC. Protein sequence: CASSLTAGLVGEQYF.

The rearrangement links TRBV30 to TRBJ1-2; D ambiguous. This CDR3 region has 13 residues. Trimming stripped 0 bases from V and 1 base from J, with 6 bases between. Germline V lookup: CDR1 GTSNPN, CDR2 SVGIG (reference sequence). CDR3 sequence reads: CAWSVNYNYGYTF. For the CDR3, the DNA is TGTGCCTGGAGTGTAAATTATAACTATGGCTACACCTTC.

This chain links TRBV25-1 with TRBJ1-5; TRBD1 might be the D (6 bases). The CDR3 consists of 15 residues. CDR1 and CDR2 from the germline V gene are MGHDK and SYGVNS. Trimming pared 2 bases from V and 2 bases from J, leaving 10 bases between. The CDR3 reads CASSEAGEGNQPQHF. The CDR3 DNA is TGTGCCAGCAGTGAAGCAGGGGAGGGCAATCAGCCCCAGCATTTT.

This clone came up a few times. The V and J genes are TRBV28 and TRBJ2-7; the D gene is possibly TRBD1 (6 bases). This CDR3 is built from 15 residues. CDR1 MDHEN and CDR2 SYDVKM come from the germline V gene. Trimming pared 3 bases from V and 1 base from J, leaving 13 bases between. The CDR3 here is CASSFSPGQSYEQYV. In nucleotides, the CDR3 is TGTGCCAGCAGTTTCTCCCCAGGACAGTCCTACGAGCAGTACGTC.

V is TRBV9 and J is TRBJ1-1; D unclear. From germline, CDR1 is SGDLS and CDR2 YYNGEE. This CDR3 is built from 14 residues. V gave up 1 base and J gave up 0 bases, with 7 bases separating them. CDR3 sequence: CASSVHSMNTEAFF. In nucleotides, the CDR3 is TGTGCCAGCAGCGTACACAGCATGAACACTGAAGCTTTCTTT.

With regard to this clone: Relative to the germline gene, one junction end is altered; a read error may explain this. The chain couples TRBV5-6 to TRBJ1-1, with 12 bases aligning to TRBD1. The CDR3 covers 11 residues. Germline V gene lookup returns CDR1 SGHDT and CDR2 YYEEEE. This chain's CDR3 is CASSGDRGPVF. The CDR3 coding sequence is TGTGCCAGCAGCGGGGACAGGGGGCCGGTCTTT.

This clone appeared a single time. V usage is TRBV2 and J usage is TRBJ1-1, with a tentative D call TRBD1 (5 bases). The CDR3 spans 15 residues. Germline values: CDR1 SNHLY, CDR2 FYNNEI. Between the trimmed V and J ends, which lost 4 bases and 0 bases, there was a span of 12 bases. The CDR3: CASSVGDPLNTEAFF. Here the CDR3 DNA reads TGTGCCAGCAGTGTTGGGGACCCCCTGAACACTGAAGCTTTCTTT.

V gene TRBV6-6 combines with J gene TRBJ1-1; 9 bases agree with TRBD1. The V segment lost 4 bases and the J segment 3 bases; nucleotides outside the gene matches: 3. CDR1 is MNHNY, CDR2 SVGAGI, per germline (reference sequence). This CDR3 is built from 14 residues. CDR3 DNA: TGTGCCAGCAGTTTTAGGACAGGGGACACTGAAGCTTTCTTT. Protein product: CASSFRTGDTEAFF.

The chain recombines TRBV4-3 with TRBJ1-2, with unresolved D. This CDR3 contains 13 residues. Trimming shortened V by 3 bases and J by 5 bases, and 10 bases separated the two germline ends. Germline CDR1 and CDR2: LGHNA and YSLEER. The CDR3 region has the DNA TGCGCCAGCAGCCAGACCTCGGGGTATGGCTACACCTTC. This codes for CASSQTSGYGYTF.

This sequence joins TRBV9 and TRBJ2-3, with D unclear. Trimming left V 0 bases short and J 0 bases short, with 11 bases between. The germline V gene encodes CDR1 SGDLS and CDR2 YYNGEE. CDR3 length: 16 amino acids. CDR3 sequence (DNA): TGTGCCAGCAGCGTAGCACATACGGGTAGCACAGATACGCAGTATTTT. It yields the protein CASSVAHTGSTDTQYF.

V gene TRBV2 combines with J gene TRBJ2-7; D call uncertain. The CDR3 runs 12 residues. Germline V gene sequence: CDR1 SNHLY, CDR2 FYNNEI. The V end was cut by 2 bases, the J end by 5 bases, with 7 bases between. This CDR3 reads CASSEPRDEQYV. The CDR3 nucleotides read TGTGCCAGCAGTGAACCCCGGGACGAGCAGTACGTC.

The chain uses TRBV18 and TRBJ1-6; 7 positions match TRBD1. Trimming took 6 bases from V and 7 from J; bases not matched to a gene: 6. The germline gives CDR1 KGHSH, CDR2 LQKENI. The CDR3 sequence is 14 residues long. The chain's CDR3 is CASSPDRVNSPLHF. DNA for the CDR3: TGTGCCAGCTCGCCTGACAGGGTGAATTCACCCCTCCACTTT.

DNA of the CDR3: TGTGCCAGCACCTTACAACAGGGGCGTAATTCACCCCTCCACTTT. Amino acid sequence: CASTLQQGRNSPLHF. The chain recombines TRBV2 with TRBJ1-6; 7 positions agree with TRBD1. This CDR3 has 15 residues. Germline CDR1 reads SNHLY; CDR2 reads FYNNEI. Germline trimming cut 7 bases from V and 6 bases from J; bases unmatched to any gene: 9.

V gene TRBV27 combines with J gene TRBJ1-5; possible D gene TRBD1, 5 bases. The germline gives CDR1 MNHEY, CDR2 SMNVEV (reference sequence). The CDR3 is 14 amino acids. V lost 10 bases and J lost 2, with 15 bases in between. CDR3 protein: CATSGRRGNQPQHF. CDR3 DNA sequence: TGTGCCACCTCGGGGCGGCGAGGCAATCAGCCCCAGCATTTT.

The sample holds a few counts of this clone. V gene TRBV30 combines with J gene TRBJ2-2, with 12 bases identical to TRBD2. The CDR3 is 16 residues long. Looked up from germline, CDR1 is GTSNPN and CDR2 is SVGIG (reference sequence). The J segment lost 7 bases and the V segment lost 6 bases, leaving 12 bases of the junction unmatched. CDR3 loop: CACQSRLAGAIGELFF. In DNA form, the CDR3 reads TGTGCCTGTCAAAGCCGACTAGCGGGAGCGATCGGGGAGCTGTTTTTT.

The chain joins TRBV7-9 to TRBJ1-5, with a tentative D call TRBD1 (6 bases). The CDR3 runs to 18 residues. Germline V lookup: CDR1 SEHNR, CDR2 FQNEAQ (reference sequence). V dropped 5 bases and J dropped 2 bases, with 22 bases sitting between them. The CDR3 region is CASSRRLGPGERNQPQHF. The CDR3 DNA is TGTGCCAGCAGCCGAAGGTTGGGACCAGGGGAGCGCAATCAGCCCCAGCATTTT.

This chain uses TRBV29-1 with TRBJ1-1; D gene ambiguous. V was cut by 7 bases and J by 1 base, with 10 bases left in between. The CDR3 is 12 residues long. Germline CDR1 is SQVTM and CDR2 is ANQGSEA. The chain's CDR3 is CSAGRQNTEAFF. DNA of the CDR3: TGCAGCGCTGGACGTCAGAACACTGAAGCTTTCTTT.

The V call is TRBV27, the J call TRBJ1-1, with 8 bases identical to TRBD1. In germline, CDR1 is MNHEY, CDR2 SMNVEV (reference sequence). The CDR3 totals 14 residues. Trimming took 6 bases from V and 2 from J; bases not matched to a gene: 5. CDR3 in amino acids: CASSRTGRNTEAFF. The CDR3 DNA sequence: TGTGCCAGCAGCAGGACAGGGAGAAACACTGAAGCTTTCTTT.

In this sample, this clone turned up once. The chain links TRBV6-5 to TRBJ1-3; D not resolved. CDR1 and CDR2 from the germline V gene are MNHEY and SVGAGI. CDR3 length equals 14 residues. Deletions cut 4 bases from V and 0 bases from J, with 7 bases between. The CDR3, as DNA: TGTGCCAGCAGTTGGAGCGACTCTGGAAACACCATATATTTT. Protein sequence: CASSWSDSGNTIYF.

This chain joins TRBV29-1 and TRBJ2-1; TRBD2 matches 10 bases. V shed 4 bases and J 9 bases; nucleotides not matched to a gene: 6. Germline CDR1 is SQVTM and CDR2 is ANQGSEA. CDR3 length: 13 residues. In nucleotides, the CDR3 is TGCAGCGTTGCAGCGGGAGGGCCTGGTGAGCAGTTCTTC. Its translation is CSVAAGGPGEQFF.

The rearrangement uses TRBV28 and TRBJ2-3, with a tentative D call TRBD1 (5 bases). With 5 bases removed from V and 8 bases from J, the gap between germline ends came to 20 bases. This CDR3 spans 15 amino acids. Per germline, CDR1 MDHEN and CDR2 SYDVKM. The CDR3 DNA reads as TGTGCCAGCAGTGAACAGGTCCCAACGGGTCCTACGCAGTATTTT. This translates into CASSEQVPTGPTQYF. Full variable domain (missing parts from reference TRBV28 and TRBJ2-3): DVKVTQSSRYLVKRTGEKVFLECVQDMDHENMFWYRQDPGLGLRLIYFSYDVKMKEKGDIPEGYSVSREKKERFSLILESASTNQTSMYLCASSEQVPTGPTQYFGPGTRLTVL.

The chain carries TRBV27 and TRBJ2-7, with D perhaps matching TRBD1 (6 bases). V was pared by 1 base and J by 2 bases, with 6 bases between. Germline values: CDR1 MNHEY, CDR2 SMNVEV (reference sequence). This CDR3 has 13 amino acids. The CDR3 DNA reads as TGTGCCAGCAGTTTATGGGACACCTACGAGCAGTACTTC. This sequence encodes CASSLWDTYEQYF.

V gene TRBV7-8 combines with J gene TRBJ1-5; 7 nucleotides match TRBD1. The germline V gene has CDR1 SGHVS and CDR2 FQNEAQ. V trimming: 5 bases; J trimming: 5 bases; junction bases outside the gene matches: 6. The CDR3 spans 14 residues. In nucleotides, the CDR3 is TGTGCCAGCAGCACACGACAGGGTTATCAGCCCCAGCATTTT. Translation gives CASSTRQGYQPQHF.

The sample holds one count of this clone. The V gene is TRBV5-1, the J gene TRBJ2-5, with TRBD1 identical over 7 bases. The CDR3 is 15 residues long. Trimming removed 0 bases from V and 3 bases from J; junction bases left unmatched: 5. Germline CDR1 is SGHRS and CDR2 is YFSETQ. The DNA of the CDR3 is TGCGCCAGCAGCTTGGCCGGTACAGGGGAAGAGACCCAGTACTTC. Residues: CASSLAGTGEETQYF.

The chain links TRBV11-3 to TRBJ2-6; D remains ambiguous. Trimming removed 5 bases from V and 5 bases from J, with 16 bases in between. This CDR3 region has 16 residues. Germline CDR1 is SGHNT and CDR2 is YENEEA. The CDR3 spells CASSIPRQSRANVLTF. The CDR3 bases are TGTGCCAGCAGCATCCCTCGACAAAGTCGGGCCAACGTCCTGACTTTC.

Here the CDR3 DNA reads TGTGCCAGCAGCGTTGACAGAGCCTACGAGCAGTACGTC. Its translation is CASSVDRAYEQYV. The chain combines TRBV7-8 with TRBJ2-7; maybe TRBD1 (5 bases). With 5 bases removed from V and 2 bases from J, the gap between germline ends came to 10 bases. Germline CDR1 reads SGHVS; CDR2 reads FQNEAQ. The CDR3 sequence is 13 residues long.

Here the CDR3 DNA reads TGTGCCACCAGCAACCTGGGACAGGTCTATGGCTACACCTTC. It yields the protein CATSNLGQVYGYTF. V is TRBV15 and J is TRBJ1-2; 8 bases agree with TRBD1. The CDR3 consists of 14 residues. Germline V gene sequence: CDR1 LNHNV, CDR2 YYDKDF (reference sequence). The J segment lost 4 bases and the V segment lost 4 bases, leaving 5 bases of the junction unmatched.